This T cell receptor beta chain was identified in a study of blood T cell repertoires in COVID-19. Looking at the study overall: Whether acute or convalescent, the COVID-19 samples came from the United States, Italy and Spain. In each case, the material was cDNA or gDNA derived from T cells, B-cell-depleted T cells, or PBMCs.

As originally analysed: Estimation of nucleated cell counts was performed using reference gene primer amplification. Clones were sequenced by immunoSEQ multiplex PCR, and TCRdb holds only the in-frame ones, with some missing. V, J and clone size derive from that table, while D and trimming were established from the DNA sequence. This sample has more than 120,000 clones; about 87% occur once, and the top ten carry around 28%. The sequenced sample was peripheral blood. The TCR originated in a human donor in a cohort sampled during active COVID-19.

The DNA of the CDR3 is TGTGCCAGCAGCTTATCCCAGGGTAAGGGCTACGAGCAGTACTTC. It is translated as CASSLSQGKGYEQYF. V and J are TRBV7-8 and TRBJ2-7; TRBD1 is a possible D gene (5 bases). CDR3 length equals 15 residues. V was cut by 2 bases and J by 3 bases, with 14 bases left in between. Per germline, CDR1 SGHVS and CDR2 FQNEAQ.